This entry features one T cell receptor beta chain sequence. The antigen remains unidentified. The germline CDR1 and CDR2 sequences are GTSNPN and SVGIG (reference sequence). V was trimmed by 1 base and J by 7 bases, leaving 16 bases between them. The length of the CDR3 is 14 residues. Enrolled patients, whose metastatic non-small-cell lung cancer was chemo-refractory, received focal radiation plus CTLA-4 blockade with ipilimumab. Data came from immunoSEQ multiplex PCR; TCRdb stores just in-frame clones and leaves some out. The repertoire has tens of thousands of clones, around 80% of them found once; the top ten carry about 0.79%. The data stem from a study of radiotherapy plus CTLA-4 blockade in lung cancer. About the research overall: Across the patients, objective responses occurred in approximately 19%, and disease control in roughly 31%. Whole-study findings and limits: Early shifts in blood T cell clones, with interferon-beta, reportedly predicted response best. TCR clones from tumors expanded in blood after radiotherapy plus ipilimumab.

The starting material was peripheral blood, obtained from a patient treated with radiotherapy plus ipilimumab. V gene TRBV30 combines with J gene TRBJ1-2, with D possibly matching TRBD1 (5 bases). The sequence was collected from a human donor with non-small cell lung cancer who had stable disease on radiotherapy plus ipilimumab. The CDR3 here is CAWSAPGAPSGYTF. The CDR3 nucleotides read TGTGCCTGGAGTGCCCCCGGGGCCCCCTCTGGCTACACCTTC.